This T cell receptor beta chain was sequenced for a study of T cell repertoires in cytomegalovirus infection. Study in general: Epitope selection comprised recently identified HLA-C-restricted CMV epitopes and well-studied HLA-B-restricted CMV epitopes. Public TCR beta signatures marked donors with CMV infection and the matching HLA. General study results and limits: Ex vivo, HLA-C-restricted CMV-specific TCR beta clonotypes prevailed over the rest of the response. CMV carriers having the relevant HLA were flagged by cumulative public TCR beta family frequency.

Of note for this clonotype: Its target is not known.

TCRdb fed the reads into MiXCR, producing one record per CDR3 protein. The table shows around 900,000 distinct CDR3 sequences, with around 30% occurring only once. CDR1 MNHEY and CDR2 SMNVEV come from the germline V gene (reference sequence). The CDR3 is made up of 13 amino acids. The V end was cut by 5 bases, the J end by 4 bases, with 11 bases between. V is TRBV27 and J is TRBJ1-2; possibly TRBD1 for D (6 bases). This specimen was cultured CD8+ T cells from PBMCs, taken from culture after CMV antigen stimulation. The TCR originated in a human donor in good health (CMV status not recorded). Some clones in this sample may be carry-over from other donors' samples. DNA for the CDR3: TGTGCCAGCAGTGTAACAGGGACCTATGGCTACACCTTC. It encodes CASSVTGTYGYTF.